This T cell receptor beta chain came from a study of T cells in localized non-small cell lung cancer. Looked up from germline, CDR1 is SNHLY and CDR2 is FYNNEI. V shed 6 bases and J shed 7 bases, with 15 bases lying between them. This CDR3 has 13 amino acids. In regard to this clone: The antigen is unknown.

The data were produced by immunoSEQ multiplex PCR, yet TCRdb's version contains in-frame clones alone and is incomplete. The sample shows 35,000 to 50,000 clones, roughly 77% of them seen only once. Notes on the study in general: Heterogeneity is still possible, as just one tumor region was sequenced. Uninvolved adjacent lung had the highest recorded T cell clonality, with tumor below it. Median detection of top 100 tumor clones in adjacent lung was 57 clones. Elevated circulating T cell density in blood was associated with longer overall survival.

The rearrangement links TRBV2 to TRBJ1-2; possibly TRBD1 for D (6 bases). The source of this sequence is a woman between 40 and 69 years old with stage II squamous cell lung carcinoma. The sample was PBMCs, taken before any cancer treatment. The CDR3 bases are TGTGCCAGCAGGCCCCAGGGGATGGCTGGCTACACCTTC. Protein sequence: CASRPQGMAGYTF.